This TCR beta chain originates from a study of regulatory T cells in long-lasting Graves disease. Overall study: Antithyroid drugs had been taken by newly diagnosed Graves' patients for under 3 months.

Arm-PCR of CDR3 regions and iRepertoire HTBI primers were the basis on which TCR beta libraries were built. TCRdb called the multiplex PCR reads again in MiXCR, with one record for every CDR3 protein. The sample records 320,000 or so distinct CDR3 sequences, 15% to 20% being singletons. In this sample, this clonotype turned up a few times. Its target is unknown. Study conclusions and caveats: With a small sample size, accuracy may have been reduced.

Germline assignment: CDR1 SGHDT and CDR2 YYEEEE. The CDR3 totals 15 residues. J lost 6 bases, V lost 5 bases, and 11 bases had no gene match. Described time point: newly diagnosed GD, antithyroid drugs for less than 3 months. Extracted PBMC RNA gave rise to the TCR library. The patients included were those that came from an endocrinology department in Xi'an, China. From each patient, roughly 9 milliliters of peripheral blood was drawn and collected into an EDTA anticoagulant tube. The chain couples TRBV5-6 to TRBJ2-3; the match to TRBD1 covers 8 bases. The origin of this receptor is a female donor with Graves disease. Source: peripheral blood mononuclear cells (PBMCs), taken at new diagnosis, from a patient treated with antithyroid drugs. The CDR3 DNA reads as TGTGCCAGCAGTACCCAGGGGGCGGGTACGGATACGCAGTATTTT. This sequence encodes CASSTQGAGTDTQYF.